The rows below give T cell receptor beta chains drawn from one sample of a study of cytomegalovirus exposure and HLA in healthy donors. TCRdb's copy holds only in-frame clones and misses some; the assay was immunoSEQ multiplex PCR. This repertoire shows 150,000 to 200,000 clones, around 75% found once; its top ten account for 4.5% to 7.5%. Input material: PBMCs. These receptors all stem from a woman aged 30 to 39 in good health and CMV-seropositive. Both conserved end residues are part of each CDR3. D genes are given only for firm matches. Where a row states a size, it is once, few, many or the class of an expanded clone; other rows omit it.

v_call: TRBV7-9; d_call: -; clone_size: -; cdr3_length: 14; j_call: TRBJ2-7; cdr3_nt: TGTGCCAGCAGCTTAGGGGAGAGGCCCTGCGAGCAGTACTTC; cdr3_aa: CASSLGERPCEQYF
v_call: TRBV25-1; d_call: TRBD2; clone_size: few; cdr3_length: 14; j_call: TRBJ2-7; cdr3_nt: TGTGCCAGCAGTGCGACTAGCGGGCTTTACGAGCAGTACTTC; cdr3_aa: CASSATSGLYEQYF
v_call: TRBV6-1; d_call: -; clone_size: -; cdr3_length: 15; j_call: TRBJ1-2; cdr3_nt: TGTGCCAGCCGGGGTTTTCGACAGGCGTTCTATGGCTACACCTTC; cdr3_aa: CASRGFRQAFYGYTF
v_call: TRBV10-1; d_call: -; clone_size: -; cdr3_length: 13; j_call: TRBJ1-2; cdr3_nt: TGCGCCAGCAGTCCCGGAGGCGGCTATGGCTACACCTTC; cdr3_aa: CASSPGGGYGYTF
v_call: TRBV6-5; d_call: TRBD2; clone_size: few; cdr3_length: 15; j_call: TRBJ2-3; cdr3_nt: TGTGCCAGCAGCGGGGAGGGGAGAAGCACAGATACGCAGTATTTT; cdr3_aa: CASSGEGRSTDTQYF
v_call: TRBV10-3; d_call: TRBD1; clone_size: -; cdr3_length: 15; j_call: TRBJ2-7; cdr3_nt: TGTGCCATCAGTGAGGGACAGGGAATTTCCTACGAGCAGTACTTC; cdr3_aa: CAISEGQGISYEQYF
v_call: TRBV6-5; d_call: TRBD2; clone_size: few; cdr3_length: 15; j_call: TRBJ2-1; cdr3_nt: TGTGCCAGCAGTTTGCGGGAGGGCCCCTACAATGAGCAGTTCTTC; cdr3_aa: CASSLREGPYNEQFF
v_call: TRBV2; d_call: -; clone_size: -; cdr3_length: 11; j_call: TRBJ2-2; cdr3_nt: TGTGCCAGCGGCGGAACCGGGGAGCTGTTTTTT; cdr3_aa: CASGGTGELFF
v_call: TRBV2; d_call: -; clone_size: few; cdr3_length: 12; j_call: TRBJ2-7; cdr3_nt: TGTGCCAGCAGTGAAGTAGTTGGTGAGCAGTACTTC; cdr3_aa: CASSEVVGEQYF
v_call: TRBV5-1; d_call: -; clone_size: -; cdr3_length: 16; j_call: TRBJ1-1; cdr3_nt: TGCGCCAGCAGCTTAGAACAGGGTATGATGAACACTGAAGCTTTCTTT; cdr3_aa: CASSLEQGMMNTEAFF
v_call: TRBV10-3; d_call: TRBD2; clone_size: -; cdr3_length: 14; j_call: TRBJ2-7; cdr3_nt: TGTGCCATCATGGCGGGAGCTACCTCCTACGAGCAGTACTTC; cdr3_aa: CAIMAGATSYEQYF
v_call: TRBV2; d_call: TRBD2; clone_size: -; cdr3_length: 19; j_call: TRBJ2-5; cdr3_nt: TGTGCCAGCGGGGATCCGGGACTAGCGGGAGGTGGGGTACAAGAGACCCAGTACTTC; cdr3_aa: CASGDPGLAGGGVQETQYF
v_call: TRBV27; d_call: -; clone_size: -; cdr3_length: 13; j_call: TRBJ2-7; cdr3_nt: TGTGCCAGCAGTTTATCGTTACACTACGAGCAGTACTTC; cdr3_aa: CASSLSLHYEQYF
v_call: TRBV7-9; d_call: TRBD1; clone_size: -; cdr3_length: 14; j_call: TRBJ2-7; cdr3_nt: TGTGCCAGCAGCGTTAGGGACAGGGGCTACGAGCAGTACTTC; cdr3_aa: CASSVRDRGYEQYF
v_call: TRBV5-1; d_call: TRBD2; clone_size: -; cdr3_length: 18; j_call: TRBJ2-7; cdr3_nt: TGCGCCAGCAGCTTGCGCCCTAGCGGGGTCCCTGGGGGAGTCGAGCAGTACTTC; cdr3_aa: CASSLRPSGVPGGVEQYF
v_call: TRBV29-1; d_call: -; clone_size: -; cdr3_length: 15; j_call: TRBJ1-1; cdr3_nt: TGCAGCGTGGAGAGCGGACAGCATTCTAACACTGAAGCTTTCTTT; cdr3_aa: CSVESGQHSNTEAFF
v_call: TRBV18; d_call: TRBD2; clone_size: -; cdr3_length: 17; j_call: TRBJ2-1; cdr3_nt: TGTGCCAGCTCACCCCCACGATTTTTGACTAGCGCGGGTGAGCAGTTCTTC; cdr3_aa: CASSPPRFLTSAGEQFF